Listed here are 3 T cell receptor beta chains from one sample, sequenced in a study of cytomegalovirus exposure and HLA in healthy donors. Primers for the PCR totalled 60 Vbeta and 13 Jbeta. Measured with immunoSEQ multiplex PCR; TCRdb has only the in-frame clones, and not every one. The profile shows approximately 190,000 clones, 75% to 90% of them singletons. Material: PBMCs. The receptors were gathered from a man between 35 and 55 years old in good health and CMV-seropositive.

This clone has a handful of counts. This chain's CDR3 is CASSQTPLEQYF. CDR3 DNA: TGCGCCAGCAGCCAGACACCACTCGAGCAGTACTTC. The chain recombines TRBV4-3 with TRBJ2-7; the D is unclear. The CDR3 is made up of 12 amino acids. Between the trimmed V and J ends, which lost 3 bases and 6 bases, there was a span of 9 bases. From germline, CDR1 is LGHNA and CDR2 YSLEER.

As concerns this clone: A junction boundary mismatches the germline segment, possibly from a read error. This chain connects TRBV7-9 to TRBJ2-3, with 15 bases fitting TRBD2. Germline assignment: CDR1 SEHNR and CDR2 FQNEAQ (reference sequence). The CDR3 covers 16 residues. The CDR3 DNA is TGTTCCAGCAGCTCCGGACTAGCGGGGGGGTCAGATACGCAGTATTTT. Translated, it gives CSSSSGLAGGSDTQYF.

This clone was seen once. The rearrangement uses TRBV7-8 and TRBJ2-7, with 7 bases aligning to TRBD2. Germline V gene lookup returns CDR1 SGHVS and CDR2 FQNEAQ. The V and J ends lost 5 bases and 3 bases, in that order; junction bases with no gene match: 13. The CDR3 is 16 amino acids. CDR3 coding DNA: TGTGCCAGCAGCCTCTGGGGTTCGGGGGGTGGCTACGAGCAGTACTTC. Its translation is CASSLWGSGGGYEQYF. Supplemented by reference TRBV7-8 and TRBJ2-7, the full variable domain reads GAGVSQSPRYKVAKRGQDVALRCDPISGHVSLFWYQQALGQGPEFLTYFQNEAQLDKSGLPSDRFFAERPEGSVSTLKIQRTQQEDSAVYLCASSLWGSGGGYEQYFGPGTRLTVT.